This T cell receptor beta chain was sequenced for a study of OX40 agonist ivuxolimab in advanced cancers. Background on the study: Treatment of patients was with ivuxolimab, an agonistic anti-OX40 (CD134) antibody.

This clone was observed a few times. Sequencing was performed with immunoSEQ multiplex PCR; in TCRdb, only in-frame clones are kept and a portion is missing. The sample comprises about 11,000 clones, about 89% of which are singletons, and around 30% rests with the top ten. Germline V gene sequence: CDR1 SGHNT, CDR2 YENEEA. The V and J ends lost 0 bases and 2 bases respectively, with 14 bases between them. The CDR3 loop spans 16 amino acids. Specimen: CD4+ or CD8+ T cells sorted from blood, collected in a trial of the OX40 agonist ivuxolimab. The receptor's source is an adult with an advanced solid tumor such as melanoma, head and neck, liver or kidney cancer. The chain has TRBV11-3 and TRBJ2-7; D is undetermined. This CDR3 reads CASSLDQAHPTYEQYF. For the CDR3, the DNA is TGTGCCAGCAGCTTAGATCAGGCTCACCCCACCTACGAGCAGTACTTC.